This is a list of T cell receptor beta chains from one sample in a study of T cells after yellow fever vaccination. MiXCR, applied by TCRdb to the 5' RACE reads, yields one record per CDR3 protein. This sample yields some 290,000 distinct CDR3 sequences, of which roughly 10% are seen a single time; roughly 3% belongs to the top ten. The input for sequencing was CD4+ T cells sorted from PBMCs, taken 45 days after the yellow fever booster vaccination. These receptors all come from a man between 18 and 29 years old who received the YFV17D yellow fever vaccine. Each CDR3 is given with its conserved first and last residue. A D gene is named only where the DNA matches it firmly. Clone size is given for some rows only: seen once, a few or many times, or a class if the clone is expanded.

TRBJ1-1	TRBD1	few	TRBV20-1	TGCAGTGCTAGGGACCGGACAGGGTGGGTTGAAGCTTTCTTT	CSARDRTGWVEAFF
TRBJ2-7	-	many	TRBV5-5	TGTGCCAGCAGCTTGAGATCCTACGCCTACGAGCAGTACTTC	CASSLRSYAYEQYF
TRBJ1-2	TRBD1	few	TRBV28	TGTGCCAGCAGTTTCAGGGGGCGGGATGGCTACACCTTC	CASSFRGRDGYTF
TRBJ1-2	-	many	TRBV20-1	TGCAGTGCTAGAGTGAGTAGAAGATTTTATGGCTACACCTTC	CSARVSRRFYGYTF
TRBJ2-2	TRBD2	few	TRBV7-2	TGTGCCAGCAGCTTTGCGGGGGGAACCGGGGAGCTGTTTTTT	CASSFAGGTGELFF
TRBJ2-3	-	few	TRBV10-3	TGTGCCATCAGCGACGAGACAGATACGCAGTATTTT	CAISDETDTQYF
TRBJ2-3	-	few	TRBV7-3	TGTGCCAGCAGCTTAAGAGGGTCGGAGGATACGCAGTATTTT	CASSLRGSEDTQYF
TRBJ2-3	-	many	TRBV6-1	TGTGCCAGCGTGGGGAGCACAGATACGCAGTATTTT	CASVGSTDTQYF
TRBJ1-2	-	-	TRBV10-2	TGCGCCAGCGGGGTGGGCGCAGACTATGGCTACACCTTC	CASGVGADYGYTF
TRBJ1-5	TRBD1	-	TRBV20-1	TGCAGTGCTAGCCCTACAGGGGGTCAGCCCCAGCATTTT	CSASPTGGQPQHF
TRBJ1-2	-	many	TRBV28	TGTGCCAGCAGTTTGTGGAACGGGAGAGACACCTTC	CASSLWNGRDTF
TRBJ1-1	-	-	TRBV5-4	TGTGCCAGCTTTTCCCGGGGCACTGAAGCTTTCTTT	CASFSRGTEAFF
TRBJ1-5	-	-	TRBV6-1	TGTGCCAGCAGTGAAGCCGGATATCCAGGTCAGCCCCAGCATTTT	CASSEAGYPGQPQHF